These 21 T cell receptor beta chains originate from one sample sequenced in a study of beta chain features in type 1 diabetes. Isolated RNA was reverse transcribed in full, so expressed TCRB transcripts were sequenced. Here immunoSEQ multiplex PCR was the method, and the copy in TCRdb shows in-frame clones only, minus some. Of about 410,000 clones in the sample, approximately 15% were seen once. Sequenced input: naive CD4+ T cells from blood. These receptors all stem from a young man in good health.

A remark on this clone: Distinct nucleotide sequences in the sample also encode this CDR3. The chain uses TRBV6-6 and TRBJ2-3; D is unclear. The germline V gene has CDR1 MNHNY and CDR2 SVGAGI (reference sequence). Trimming cost V 2 bases and J 1 base, with 7 bases left between them. The CDR3 totals 14 residues. CDR3 region: CASSYGGGTDTQYF. CDR3 in DNA: TGTGCCAGCAGTTACGGTGGGGGCACAGATACGCAGTATTTT.

This clone was seen repeatedly, ten times or more. The chain joins TRBV18 to TRBJ2-1; D is unresolved. Germline V gene sequence: CDR1 KGHSH, CDR2 LQKENI. Trimming left V 2 bases short and J 9 bases short, with 11 bases between. The CDR3 sequence is 13 residues long. CDR3 in amino acids: CASSPKGLGEQFF. For the CDR3, the DNA is TGTGCCAGCTCACCAAAGGGCTTAGGTGAGCAGTTCTTC.

This clone was seen a few times. The chain employs TRBV7-2 and TRBJ2-5; D might be TRBD2 (5 bases). The germline V gene has CDR1 SGHTA and CDR2 FQGNSA. Trimming pared 1 base from V and 10 bases from J, leaving 16 bases between. The CDR3 is 14 residues long. CDR3 nucleotide sequence: TGTGCCAGCAGCTTAGATCCGGGGTGGCGCTACCAGTACTTC. As protein: CASSLDPGWRYQYF.

This clone was counted many times. The chain has TRBV9 and TRBJ2-1, with D tentatively TRBD1 (5 bases). Trimming removed 0 bases at V and 8 bases at J, with 12 bases between. The germline V gene has CDR1 SGDLS and CDR2 YYNGEE. The CDR3 length is 14 residues. CDR3 coding DNA: TGTGCCAGCAGCGTAGCCGTGGGGCTAGATGAGCAGTTCTTC. Amino acids: CASSVAVGLDEQFF.

The genes are TRBV25-1 and TRBJ1-1, with 10 nucleotides matching TRBD1. The CDR3 is made up of 16 amino acids. Germline V gene lookup returns CDR1 MGHDK and CDR2 SYGVNS. V shed 0 bases, J shed 4 bases, and the junction held 5 bases outside the gene matches. CDR3 bases: TGTGCCAGCAGTGAATATCGGGACAGGGGATTCACTGAAGCTTTCTTT. It is translated as CASSEYRDRGFTEAFF.

The chain employs TRBV25-1 and TRBJ2-1; D is possibly TRBD1 or TRBD2 (5 bases each). Trimming took 1 base from V and 5 from J, leaving 12 bases between them. Germline V gene lookup returns CDR1 MGHDK and CDR2 SYGVNS. There are 15 residues in the CDR3. CDR3 sequence: CASSELGERHNEQFF. Written as DNA, the CDR3 is TGTGCCAGCAGTGAATTGGGGGAGAGGCACAATGAGCAGTTCTTC.

The chain carries TRBV2 and TRBJ2-7; TRBD1 aligns across 9 bases. The junction had 4 bases not matched to a gene; V was cut back by 7 bases and J by 3 bases. CDR1 SNHLY and CDR2 FYNNEI come from the germline V gene. The CDR3 covers 13 residues. The CDR3 is CASTGTGNYEQYV. CDR3 sequence (DNA): TGTGCCAGCACCGGGACAGGGAACTACGAGCAGTACGTC.

This clone was seen more than once but under ten times. The chain combines TRBV7-2 with TRBJ1-1; D call uncertain. Germline-derived CDR1 and CDR2 are SGHTA and FQGNSA. There are 13 residues in the CDR3. V was cut by 0 bases and J by 3 bases, with 5 bases left in between. The CDR3 coding sequence is TGTGCCAGCAGCTTAGCACGTCACACTGAAGCTTTCTTT. The encoded protein is CASSLARHTEAFF.

There are a few counts of this clone. The chain carries TRBV5-4 and TRBJ2-1; TRBD2 might be the D (5 bases). The germline gives CDR1 SGHNT, CDR2 YYREEE (reference sequence). The CDR3 loop spans 15 amino acids. V was shortened by 4 bases and J by 5 bases, with 16 bases between the two germline ends. The CDR3 DNA is TGTGCCAGCAGCGGGGTGGACTTCGGTGACAATGAGCAGTTCTTC. Translation: CASSGVDFGDNEQFF.

The chain employs TRBV7-8 and TRBJ2-1, with TRBD2 matching over 7 bases. This CDR3 comprises 17 residues. V lost 2 bases, J lost 3 bases, and 10 bases stayed unmatched. The germline CDR1 and CDR2 sequences are SGHVS and FQNEAQ. In DNA form, the CDR3 reads TGTGCCAGCAGCTTATTGGCCGGCGGGAGAGGCTACAATGAGCAGTTCTTC. Amino acids: CASSLLAGGRGYNEQFF. Supplemented by reference TRBV7-8 and TRBJ2-1, the full variable domain reads GAGVSQSPRYKVAKRGQDVALRCDPISGHVSLFWYQQALGQGPEFLTYFQNEAQLDKSGLPSDRFFAERPEGSVSTLKIQRTQQEDSAVYLCASSLLAGGRGYNEQFFGPGTRLTVL.

The table lists this clone with a few counts. This chain connects TRBV13 to TRBJ1-4; 7 nucleotides agree with TRBD1. CDR1 is PRHDT, CDR2 FYEKMQ, per germline (reference sequence). The J segment lost 4 bases and the V segment lost 5 bases, leaving 7 bases of the junction unmatched. This CDR3 region has 15 residues. This chain's CDR3 is CASSDRTGLNEKLFF. The CDR3 DNA reads TGTGCCAGCAGCGACCGGACAGGTCTTAATGAAAAACTGTTTTTT.

This rearrangement joins TRBV25-1 to TRBJ1-6, with 9 bases lining up with TRBD1. V was pared by 8 bases and J by 5 bases, with 13 bases of the junction left unmatched. The CDR3 sequence is 17 residues long. Germline lookup yields CDR1 MGHDK and CDR2 SYGVNS. The CDR3 DNA reads as TGTGCCAGCCAGGGCCCAGAACAGGGGGCGAATAATTCACCCCTCCACTTT. Amino acids: CASQGPEQGANNSPLHF.

This clone was picked up a small number of times. The rearrangement uses TRBV7-2 and TRBJ2-5; 7 nucleotides line up with TRBD1. V lost 1 base, J lost 2 bases, and 4 bases stayed unmatched. The length of the CDR3 is 15 residues. The germline gives CDR1 SGHTA, CDR2 FQGNSA. CDR3 DNA: TGTGCCAGCAGCTTAGTGGGACAGAGTCAAGAGACCCAGTACTTC. Amino acids: CASSLVGQSQETQYF.

A few counts support this clone. CDR3 sequence: CASSETGAKNIQYF. CDR3 sequence (DNA): TGTGCCAGCAGTGAAACCGGAGCCAAAAACATTCAGTACTTC. This sequence joins TRBV25-1 and TRBJ2-4; D is unclear. Germline V gene data show CDR1 as MGHDK and CDR2 as SYGVNS. This CDR3 comprises 14 residues. Trimming took 2 bases from V and 0 from J, leaving 5 bases between them. Full variable domain (outside the CDR3, taken from reference TRBV25-1 and TRBJ2-4): EADIYQTPRYLVIGTGKKITLECSQTMGHDKMYWYQQDPGMELHLIHYSYGVNSTEKGDLSSESTVSRIRTEHFPLTLESARPSHTSQYLCASSETGAKNIQYFGAGTRLSVL.

In this sample, this clone turned up a few times. V gene TRBV30 combines with J gene TRBJ1-1; D not certain. Germline V gene data show CDR1 as GTSNPN and CDR2 as SVGIG (reference sequence). The CDR3 consists of 12 residues. Deletions cut 1 base from V and 6 bases from J, with 9 bases between. The CDR3 loop reads CAWSAGPPEAFF. Written as DNA, the CDR3 is TGTGCCTGGAGTGCTGGGCCTCCTGAAGCTTTCTTT.

This rearrangement joins TRBV6-1 to TRBJ1-2, with D unclear. CDR1 is MNHNS and CDR2 is SASEGT in the germline V gene. With 6 bases removed from V and 8 bases from J, the gap between germline ends came to 16 bases. The CDR3 runs 13 residues. CDR3 sequence (DNA): TGTGCCAGCAGAGTAGCCGGCCCGAGGGGCTACACCTTC. This gives the protein CASRVAGPRGYTF.

This clone came up a few times. The chain employs TRBV25-1 and TRBJ2-3; 11 bases line up with TRBD2. V lost 2 bases, J lost 1 base, and 8 bases stayed unmatched. Germline lookup yields CDR1 MGHDK and CDR2 SYGVNS. The CDR3 is 18 amino acids. The chain's CDR3 is CASSEGELAGAGTDTQYF. The CDR3 nucleotides are TGTGCCAGCAGTGAAGGGGAACTAGCGGGAGCTGGCACAGATACGCAGTATTTT. Supplemented by reference TRBV25-1 and TRBJ2-3, the full variable domain reads EADIYQTPRYLVIGTGKKITLECSQTMGHDKMYWYQQDPGMELHLIHYSYGVNSTEKGDLSSESTVSRIRTEHFPLTLESARPSHTSQYLCASSEGELAGAGTDTQYFGPGTRLTVL.

This chain uses TRBV10-3 with TRBJ2-7, with 7 bases that match TRBD1. Germline V gene lookup returns CDR1 ENHRY and CDR2 SYGVKD. This CDR3 has 12 amino acids. V gave up 8 bases and J gave up 4 bases; unmatched junction bases: 5. The CDR3 here is CAIRDSWYEQYF. In DNA, the CDR3 is TGTGCCATCCGGGACAGTTGGTACGAGCAGTACTTC.

This clone was counted a few times. This rearrangement joins TRBV4-3 to TRBJ1-3, with 10 nucleotides matching TRBD1. Trimming removed 3 bases from V and 2 bases from J; junction bases left unmatched: 1. CDR1 is LGHNA, CDR2 YSLEER, per germline. The CDR3 runs to 15 residues. Written as DNA, the CDR3 is TGCGCCAGCAGCCAGACAGGGGGCACTGGAAACACCATATATTTT. This translates into CASSQTGGTGNTIYF.

The chain employs TRBV6-6 and TRBJ1-1; weak D call: TRBD1 (5 bases). CDR3 size: 12 residues. CDR1 is MNHNY, CDR2 SVGAGI, per germline (reference sequence). V gave up 5 bases and J gave up 5 bases, with 9 bases separating them. The CDR3 is CASSTTVTEAFF. CDR3 nucleotide sequence: TGTGCCAGCAGTACGACAGTGACTGAAGCTTTCTTT.

This clone was picked up a small number of times. V usage is TRBV19 and J usage is TRBJ2-1; D not certain. The germline V and J ends were trimmed by 7 bases and 4 bases, with 11 bases remaining between them. The CDR3 loop spans 13 amino acids. Germline loops: CDR1 LNHDA, CDR2 SQIVND (reference sequence). The CDR3, as DNA: TGTGCCAGTAACGTCGATGGGTACAATGAGCAGTTCTTC. Protein sequence: CASNVDGYNEQFF.